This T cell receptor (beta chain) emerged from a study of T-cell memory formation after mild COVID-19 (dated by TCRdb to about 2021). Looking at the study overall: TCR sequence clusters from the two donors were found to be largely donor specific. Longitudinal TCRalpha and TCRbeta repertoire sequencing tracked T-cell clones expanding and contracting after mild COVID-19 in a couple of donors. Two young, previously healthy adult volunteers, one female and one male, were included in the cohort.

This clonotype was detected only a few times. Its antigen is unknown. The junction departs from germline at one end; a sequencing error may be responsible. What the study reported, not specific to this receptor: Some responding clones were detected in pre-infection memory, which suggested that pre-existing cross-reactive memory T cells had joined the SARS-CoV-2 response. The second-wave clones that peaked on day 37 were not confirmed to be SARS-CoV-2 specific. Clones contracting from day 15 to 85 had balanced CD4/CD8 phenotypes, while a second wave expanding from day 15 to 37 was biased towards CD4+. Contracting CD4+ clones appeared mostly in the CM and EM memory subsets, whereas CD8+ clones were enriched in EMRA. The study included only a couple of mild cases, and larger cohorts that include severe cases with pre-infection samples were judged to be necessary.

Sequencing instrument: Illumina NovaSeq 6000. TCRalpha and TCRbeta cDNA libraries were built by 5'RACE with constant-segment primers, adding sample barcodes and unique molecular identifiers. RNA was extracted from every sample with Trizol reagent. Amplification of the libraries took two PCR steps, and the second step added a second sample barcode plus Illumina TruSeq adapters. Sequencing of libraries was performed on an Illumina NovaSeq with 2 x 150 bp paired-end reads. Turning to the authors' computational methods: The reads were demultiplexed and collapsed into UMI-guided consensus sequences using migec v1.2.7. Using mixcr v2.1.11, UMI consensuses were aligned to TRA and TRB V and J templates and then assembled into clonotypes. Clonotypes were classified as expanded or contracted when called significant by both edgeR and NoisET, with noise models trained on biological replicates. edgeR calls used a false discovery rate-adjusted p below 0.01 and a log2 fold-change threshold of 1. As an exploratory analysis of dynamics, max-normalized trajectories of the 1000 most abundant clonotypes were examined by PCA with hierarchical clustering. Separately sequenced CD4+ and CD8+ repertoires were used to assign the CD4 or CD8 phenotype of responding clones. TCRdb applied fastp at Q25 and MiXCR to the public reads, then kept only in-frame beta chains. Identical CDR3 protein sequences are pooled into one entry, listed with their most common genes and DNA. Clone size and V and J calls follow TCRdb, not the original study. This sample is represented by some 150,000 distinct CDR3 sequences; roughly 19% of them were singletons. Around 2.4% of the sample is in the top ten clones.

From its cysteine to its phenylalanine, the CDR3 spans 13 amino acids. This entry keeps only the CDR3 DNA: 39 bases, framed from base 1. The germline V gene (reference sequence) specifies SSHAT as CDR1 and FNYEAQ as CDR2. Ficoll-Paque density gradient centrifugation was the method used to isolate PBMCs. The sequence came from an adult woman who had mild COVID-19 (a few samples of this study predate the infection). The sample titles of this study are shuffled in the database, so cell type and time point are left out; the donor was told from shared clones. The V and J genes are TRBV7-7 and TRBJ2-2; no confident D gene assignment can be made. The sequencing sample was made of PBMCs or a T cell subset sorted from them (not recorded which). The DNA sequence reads TGTGCTAGCAGCTTCCAACGTACCGGGGAGCTGTTTTTT. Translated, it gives CASSFQRTGELFF.